A single sample is the source of the 5 T cell receptor beta chains below, sequenced in a study of blood T cell repertoires in COVID-19. Sequencing used immunoSEQ multiplex PCR; TCRdb keeps in-frame clones, though not all of them. The profile covers around 200,000 clones, with 70% to 90% appearing a single time and around 7% taken by the ten largest. Sequencing was done on a sample of peripheral blood. These receptors all stem from a woman of 80 years or more in a cohort sampled during active or convalescent COVID-19.

J is TRBJ2-3 and V is TRBV5-1; TRBD1 might be the D (6 bases). This CDR3 is 15 amino acids long. The V end was cut by 1 base, the J end by 2 bases, with 11 bases between. Germline values: CDR1 SGHRS, CDR2 YFSETQ. CDR3 sequence reads: CASSLSTGATDTQYF. The CDR3 nucleotides read TGCGCCAGCAGCTTGTCGACAGGAGCCACAGATACGCAGTATTTT.

The V call is TRBV19, the J call TRBJ1-4; 7 bases are a match to TRBD1. Germline V gives CDR1 LNHDA, CDR2 SQIVND (reference sequence). CDR3 length: 15 residues. Trimming removed 5 bases from V and 4 bases from J; junction bases left unmatched: 7. CDR3 sequence reads: CASSHTGVGNEKLFF. CDR3 bases: TGTGCCAGTAGTCATACAGGGGTCGGTAATGAAAAACTGTTTTTT.

The gene calls are TRBV9 and TRBJ2-6; maybe TRBD1 (5 bases). The ends were cut back, 3 bases at V and 0 bases at J, with 13 bases in the middle. CDR1 and CDR2 from the germline V gene are SGDLS and YYNGEE. CDR3 size: 17 residues. CDR3 coding DNA: TGTGCCAGCAGCGCGGACATACGAGTCTCTGGGGCCAACGTCCTGACTTTC. Translating it yields CASSADIRVSGANVLTF.

The chain recombines TRBV7-5 with TRBJ2-5; the table's TRBD1 call for D was not verified on the DNA. TRBV7-5 counts as a pseudogene. The CDR3 spans 8 residues. CDR3 sequence reads: CAPGGQYF. The CDR3 coding sequence is TGTGCCCCAGGGGGCCAGTACTTC.

The V call is TRBV24-1, the J call TRBJ2-6, with D tentatively TRBD1 (5 bases). Per the germline V gene, CDR1 is KGHDR and CDR2 is SFDVKD. The V gene lost 2 bases and the J gene lost 0 bases, with 19 bases spanning the gap. The CDR3 is made up of 20 amino acids. CDR3 sequence (DNA): TGTGCCACCAGTGATTGGCAAGGGGCAGGAAGGAGCTCTGGGGCCAACGTCCTGACTTTC. Translated, it gives CATSDWQGAGRSSGANVLTF.